A single sample gave rise to the 26 T cell receptor beta chains below, sequenced in a study of technical replicates of blood from a few donors. Data came from immunoSEQ multiplex PCR; TCRdb stores just in-frame clones and leaves some out. The sample yields around 80,000 clones, roughly 98% seen once. Material: T cells isolated from PBMCs. These receptors were collected from a human donor in good health.

V gene TRBV6-1 combines with J gene TRBJ1-2; D might be TRBD1 (6 bases). Germline CDR1 and CDR2: MNHNS and SASEGT. The CDR3 covers 14 residues. V lost 6 bases, J lost 7 bases, and 18 bases lay in between. CDR3 protein: CASRSLTGYFGYTF. The CDR3 DNA reads TGTGCCAGCAGATCGCTAACAGGGTATTTTGGCTACACCTTC.

This chain uses TRBV27 with TRBJ2-3, with 14 bases that match TRBD2. The V segment lost 2 bases and the J segment 0 bases; nucleotides outside the gene matches: 7. The V gene's germline CDR1 is MNHEY and CDR2 SMNVEV (reference sequence). The CDR3 has 19 residues. CDR3 nucleotide sequence: TGTGCCAGCAGTTTACCTGGGACTAGCGGGAGTTTTAGCACAGATACGCAGTATTTT. Protein: CASSLPGTSGSFSTDTQYF.

The rearrangement uses TRBV10-3 and TRBJ2-2, with 10 bases lining up with TRBD2. CDR1 is ENHRY and CDR2 is SYGVKD in the germline V gene. The CDR3 contains 15 residues. Unmatched junction bases numbered 5, after V lost 8 bases and J lost 2 bases. CDR3 coding DNA: TGTGCCATCGCGACTAGCGGGCTTAACACCGGGGAGCTGTTTTTT. It is translated as CAIATSGLNTGELFF.

V gene TRBV11-2 combines with J gene TRBJ2-1; D might be TRBD1 (6 bases). Trimming removed 4 bases from V and 5 bases from J, with 15 bases in between. The CDR3 sequence is 15 residues long. Germline V CDR1 and CDR2: SGHAT, FQNNGV. CDR3 DNA sequence: TGTGCCAGCAGCTCCCTGCAGGGGAAGGACAATGAGCAGTTCTTC. Translation gives CASSSLQGKDNEQFF.

The V gene is TRBV30, the J gene TRBJ1-1; maybe TRBD1 (5 bases). Trimming took off 4 bases at V and 5 bases at J, with 20 bases between the two ends. The V gene's germline CDR1 is GTSNPN and CDR2 SVGIG (reference sequence). The CDR3 loop spans 15 amino acids. CDR3 in amino acids: CAWKKQGVVETEAFF. DNA for the CDR3: TGTGCCTGGAAGAAACAAGGGGTGGTTGAAACTGAAGCTTTCTTT.

J is TRBJ2-2 and V is TRBV9; 10 bases align to TRBD2. This CDR3 is built from 18 residues. Per germline, CDR1 SGDLS and CDR2 YYNGEE. V lost 0 bases to trimming and J lost 5 bases; unmatched junction nucleotides: 10. Here the CDR3 DNA reads TGTGCCAGCAGCGTAGTTGATAGCGGGGGGATGACGACCGGGGAGCTGTTTTTT. Its protein is CASSVVDSGGMTTGELFF.

The chain recombines TRBV25-1 with TRBJ2-5, with D possibly matching TRBD1 (8 bases). From germline, CDR1 is MGHDK and CDR2 SYGVNS. This CDR3 has 15 residues. V lost 4 bases to trimming and J lost 11 bases, with 23 bases between them. The CDR3 sequence is CASSATGEGFYGQYF. CDR3 nucleotides: TGTGCCAGCAGTGCGACAGGGGAGGGGTTCTACGGGCAGTACTTC.

The chain employs TRBV4-2 and TRBJ1-4; D not certain. V shed 7 bases and J shed 4 bases, with 13 bases lying between them. Germline V gene lookup returns CDR1 LGHNA and CDR2 YNFKEQ. The length of the CDR3 is 14 residues. The CDR3 coding sequence is TGTGCCAGCAATTCTCCACGGGGTAATGAAAAACTGTTTTTT. Amino acid sequence: CASNSPRGNEKLFF.

The V and J genes are TRBV5-1 and TRBJ2-2; 9 bases are a match to TRBD1. The CDR3 has 15 residues. V lost 1 base to trimming and J lost 5 bases; unmatched junction nucleotides: 3. Germline V gives CDR1 SGHRS, CDR2 YFSETQ. The CDR3, as DNA: TGCGCCAGCAGCTTGAGGACAGGGGATACCGGGGAGCTGTTTTTT. This gives the protein CASSLRTGDTGELFF.

The rearrangement links TRBV6-1 to TRBJ2-3, with 10 bases aligning to TRBD1. This CDR3 has 16 amino acids. Germline CDR1 and CDR2: MNHNS and SASEGT. The J segment lost 3 bases and the V segment lost 4 bases, leaving 7 bases of the junction unmatched. CDR3 in DNA: TGTGCCAGCAGTGCAATTGACAGGGGGCTAACAGATACGCAGTATTTT. Amino acids: CASSAIDRGLTDTQYF.

This chain connects TRBV7-2 to TRBJ2-7; 8 bases match TRBD2. Germline CDR1 reads SGHTA; CDR2 reads FQGNSA. Losses at the gene ends were 6 bases for V and 4 bases for J; bases not matched to a gene: 8. The CDR3 length is 14 residues. The CDR3 here is CASSSAGTSYEQYF. As DNA, the CDR3 is TGTGCCAGCAGTTCAGCCGGGACTAGTTACGAGCAGTACTTC.

This rearrangement joins TRBV27 to TRBJ1-5; D not certain. Per germline, CDR1 MNHEY and CDR2 SMNVEV (reference sequence). The CDR3 is 16 residues long. V shed 1 base and J shed 7 bases, with 17 bases lying between them. In nucleotides, the CDR3 is TGTGCCAGCAGTTTATACGCAGGAGGGTTCGGGCAGCCCCAGCATTTT. Protein product: CASSLYAGGFGQPQHF.

The gene calls are TRBV11-2 and TRBJ2-1; 9 bases agree with TRBD1. Trimming cost V 10 bases and J 7 bases; bases outside gene matches: 8. Germline V CDR1 and CDR2: SGHAT, FQNNGV. The CDR3 covers 13 residues. As DNA, the CDR3 is TGTGCCAATTCTTGGACAGGGGCGAATGAGCAGTTCTTC. It translates to CANSWTGANEQFF.

The rearrangement joins TRBV11-3 to TRBJ1-1; D remains unclear. Germline CDR1 and CDR2: SGHNT and YENEEA. The CDR3 extends over 12 amino acids. With 0 bases removed from V and 8 bases from J, the gap between germline ends came to 7 bases. Here the CDR3 DNA reads TGTGCCAGCAGCTTAGATCACGGGGAAGCTTTCTTT. It specifies CASSLDHGEAFF.

This chain uses TRBV4-1 with TRBJ2-7; possibly TRBD2 for D (5 bases). This CDR3 spans 14 amino acids. Between the trimmed V and J ends, which lost 1 base and 1 base, there was a span of 8 bases. Germline loops: CDR1 MGHRA, CDR2 YSYEKL. The DNA for the CDR3 is TGCGCCAGCAGCCAAGTCCGGGGATCCTACGAGCAGTACTTC. The encoded protein is CASSQVRGSYEQYF.

The chain links TRBV27 to TRBJ2-1, with D possibly being TRBD2 (5 bases). This CDR3 comprises 15 residues. Germline V gives CDR1 MNHEY, CDR2 SMNVEV (reference sequence). Between the trimmed V and J ends, which lost 2 bases and 4 bases, there was a span of 12 bases. The CDR3 is CASSLVAIGYNEQFF. CDR3 nucleotides: TGTGCCAGCAGTTTAGTAGCGATAGGGTACAATGAGCAGTTCTTC.

The CDR3 coding sequence is TGCAGCGTTGAAAGCCAGGACAACTACGAGCAGTACTTC. Its translation is CSVESQDNYEQYF. The rearrangement links TRBV29-1 to TRBJ2-7; TRBD1 is a possible D gene (5 bases). Germline CDR1 and CDR2: SQVTM and ANQGSEA. The V and J ends lost 2 bases and 3 bases respectively, with 11 bases between them. This CDR3 has 13 amino acids.

V usage is TRBV21-1 and J usage is TRBJ1-1; the table assigns TRBD1, which was not confirmed against the DNA. TRBV21-1 is a listed pseudogene. CDR3 length equals 17 residues. This CDR3 reads CASSSPGQGALDTEAFF. In nucleotides, the CDR3 is TGTGCCAGCAGCTCTCCGGGACAGGGGGCTTTGGACACTGAAGCTTTCTTT.

The chain links TRBV2 to TRBJ1-1, with 7 positions matching TRBD1. The CDR3 is made up of 12 amino acids. Germline CDR1 and CDR2: SNHLY and FYNNEI. V was clipped by 5 bases and J by 4 bases; unmatched bases: 1. The DNA of the CDR3 is TGTGCCAGCAGTCGACAGGGCACTGAAGCTTTCTTT. Translating gives CASSRQGTEAFF.

CDR3 nucleotides: TGCGCCAGCAGCGGGGGACAGGGAGTTACAGATACGCAGTATTTT. This codes for CASSGGQGVTDTQYF. The gene calls are TRBV10-1 and TRBJ2-3; 9 nucleotides line up with TRBD1. CDR3 length: 15 amino acids. From germline, CDR1 is WNHNN and CDR2 SYGVQD (reference sequence). V gave up 6 bases and J gave up 3 bases; unmatched junction bases: 7.

V gene TRBV7-9 combines with J gene TRBJ2-2; 7 bases are shared with TRBD2. CDR1 is SEHNR and CDR2 is FQNEAQ in the germline V gene (reference sequence). V was clipped by 4 bases and J by 0 bases; unmatched bases: 5. The CDR3 runs to 16 residues. The CDR3 DNA reads as TGTGCCAGCAGCTCGGGACTATATACGAACACCGGGGAGCTGTTTTTT. The encoded protein is CASSSGLYTNTGELFF. The full variable domain, its missing parts supplied by reference TRBV7-9 and TRBJ2-2, is DTGVSQNPRHKITKRGQNVTFRCDPISEHNRLYWYRQTLGQGPEFLTYFQNEAQLEKSRLLSDRFSAERPKGSFSTLEIQRTEQGDSAMYLCASSSGLYTNTGELFFGEGSRLTVL.

The J gene is TRBJ1-2, the V gene TRBV5-4, with TRBD1 matching 9 bases. In germline, CDR1 is SGHNT, CDR2 YYREEE (reference sequence). V lost 4 bases and J lost 2; bases outside the gene matches: 3. The CDR3 extends over 14 amino acids. CDR3: CASSTGQGNYGYTF. The CDR3 DNA reads TGTGCCAGCAGCACAGGACAGGGGAACTATGGCTACACCTTC.

The rearrangement uses TRBV2 and TRBJ1-1, with 8 bases aligning to TRBD1. With 5 bases clipped from V and 0 bases from J, the junction kept 14 bases outside the gene matches. CDR1 SNHLY and CDR2 FYNNEI come from the germline V gene. The length of the CDR3 is 18 residues. The CDR3 region has the DNA TGTGCCAGCAGTCTGGACAGGGAAGGAGCGGGTATGAACACTGAAGCTTTCTTT. Translated, it gives CASSLDREGAGMNTEAFF.

The chain recombines TRBV20-1 with TRBJ2-7; D perhaps matches TRBD1 (5 bases). V lost 2 bases to trimming and J lost 5 bases, with 7 bases between them. The germline V gene encodes CDR1 DFQATT and CDR2 SNEGSKA (reference sequence). This CDR3 comprises 11 residues. CDR3 in DNA: TGCAGTGCTAGACAGGGTCACGAGCAGTACTTC. It encodes CSARQGHEQYF.

The rearrangement uses TRBV21-1 and TRBJ1-1; the table's D gene call, TRBD1, was not cross checked with the DNA. TRBV21-1 is designated a pseudogene. The CDR3 contains 15 residues. DNA of the CDR3: TGTGCCAGCAGCACCCGGGACAGGGGTGACACTGAAGCTTTCTTT. Protein sequence: CASSTRDRGDTEAFF.

The chain links TRBV15 to TRBJ1-5; D is undetermined. Trimming left V 1 base short and J 4 bases short, with 2 bases between. Germline CDR1 is LNHNV and CDR2 is YYDKDF (reference sequence). The CDR3 contains 12 residues. The CDR3: CATSRANQPQHF. DNA for the CDR3: TGTGCCACCAGCAGAGCAAATCAGCCCCAGCATTTT.